Each of the 21 T cell receptor beta chains below was sequenced from the same sample in a study of T cell responses to AZD1222 COVID-19 vaccine. Generated by immunoSEQ multiplex PCR, the TCRdb table keeps only in-frame clones and is missing some. The sample consists of about 120,000 clones, about 85% of them appearing once. The material sequenced was peripheral blood, taken 28 days after the second AZD1222 dose. These receptors all come from an adult who received the AZD1222 COVID-19 vaccine.

This chain links TRBV30 with TRBJ1-2; 9 bases align to TRBD1. The junction had 8 bases not matched to a gene; V was cut back by 3 bases and J by 3 bases. The CDR3 extends over 15 amino acids. Germline V gene lookup returns CDR1 GTSNPN and CDR2 SVGIG (reference sequence). CDR3 sequence reads: CAWRKNRGRYYGYTF. The CDR3 DNA is TGTGCCTGGAGGAAAAACAGGGGGCGATACTATGGCTACACCTTC.

The chain couples TRBV19 to TRBJ1-5; D is undetermined. The CDR3 runs to 16 residues. From germline, CDR1 is LNHDA and CDR2 SQIVND (reference sequence). Between the trimmed V and J ends, which lost 7 bases and 1 base, there was a span of 17 bases. The DNA of the CDR3 is TGTGCCAGTACCGACCGGCTAGGATCGAGCAATCAGCCCCAGCATTTT. Translating gives CASTDRLGSSNQPQHF.

The chain is built from TRBV6-5 and TRBJ1-5; 9 bases fit TRBD1. This CDR3 contains 15 residues. Germline lookup yields CDR1 MNHEY and CDR2 SVGAGI. Unmatched junction bases numbered 5, after V lost 6 bases and J lost 2 bases. In DNA, the CDR3 is TGTGCCAGCAGCCCGGACAGGGGAGGCAATCAGCCCCAGCATTTT. Translating it yields CASSPDRGGNQPQHF.

V and J are TRBV6-5 and TRBJ1-4; D call uncertain. Germline values: CDR1 MNHEY, CDR2 SVGAGI. The germline V and J ends were trimmed by 1 base and 4 bases, with 7 bases remaining between them. The CDR3 runs 14 residues. The CDR3 coding sequence is TGTGCCAGCAGTTACTTCGGATTTAATGAAAAACTGTTTTTT. This codes for CASSYFGFNEKLFF.

CDR3 sequence: CASSHQTGTNEKLFF. The CDR3 region has the DNA TGTGCCAGCAGCCACCAGACAGGGACTAATGAAAAACTGTTTTTT. J is TRBJ1-4 and V is TRBV7-2; 7 bases align to TRBD1. Trimming took 5 bases from V and 2 from J; bases not matched to a gene: 5. This CDR3 has 15 amino acids. Germline V gene data show CDR1 as SGHTA and CDR2 as FQGNSA.

The chain joins TRBV6-5 to TRBJ1-2; 7 bases are shared with TRBD1. The germline CDR1 and CDR2 sequences are MNHEY and SVGAGI. The ends lost 4 bases at V and 2 bases at J; junction bases unmatched: 7. This CDR3 is built from 15 residues. CDR3 DNA: TGTGCCAGCAGTTCCCCTGACAGGGCCAACTATGGCTACACCTTC. Its translation is CASSSPDRANYGYTF.

This chain joins TRBV7-8 and TRBJ1-1, with no clear D. Between the trimmed V and J ends, which lost 0 bases and 7 bases, there was a span of 6 bases. Germline V CDR1 and CDR2: SGHVS, FQNEAQ. The CDR3 has 12 amino acids. The CDR3 coding sequence is TGTGCCAGCAGCTTAGCTGGGGTTGAAGCTTTCTTT. This encodes CASSLAGVEAFF.

V is TRBV15 and J is TRBJ1-1; weak D call: TRBD1 (5 bases). Deletions cut 0 bases from V and 5 bases from J, with 13 bases between. The germline V gene has CDR1 LNHNV and CDR2 YYDKDF (reference sequence). The CDR3 totals 15 residues. The CDR3 protein is CATSRDQGRWTEAFF. The CDR3 nucleotides are TGTGCCACCAGCAGAGATCAGGGAAGGTGGACTGAAGCTTTCTTT.

The chain has TRBV3-1 (or the pseudogene TRBV3-2) and TRBJ1-6; D is ambiguous. The CDR3 contains 13 residues. Trimming stripped 4 bases from V and 9 bases from J, with 10 bases between. The germline V gene has CDR1 LGHDT and CDR2 YNNKEL (reference sequence). The CDR3 here is CASSPRLFSPLHF. Here the CDR3 DNA reads TGTGCCAGCAGCCCGAGACTATTTTCACCCCTCCACTTT.

V usage is TRBV7-2 and J usage is TRBJ2-1, with 7 positions matching TRBD2. This CDR3 spans 16 amino acids. The junction had 6 bases not matched to a gene; V was cut back by 1 base and J by 3 bases. The germline gives CDR1 SGHTA, CDR2 FQGNSA. CDR3 DNA sequence: TGTGCCAGCAGCTTAGTCGGGGGGAACAACTACAATGAGCAGTTCTTC. Protein sequence: CASSLVGGNNYNEQFF.

This clone turned up a few times. The rearrangement joins TRBV4-1 to TRBJ1-2; D is ambiguous. Germline CDR1 is MGHRA and CDR2 is YSYEKL. The V end was cut by 1 base, the J end by 5 bases, with 8 bases between. The CDR3 is made up of 13 amino acids. CDR3 sequence (DNA): TGCGCCAGCAGCCAAGCGTATACGTATGGCTACACCTTC. As protein: CASSQAYTYGYTF.

This chain uses TRBV6-5 with TRBJ1-1; 7 bases map to TRBD1. CDR1 is MNHEY and CDR2 is SVGAGI in the germline V gene. Trimming removed 6 bases from V and 4 bases from J; junction bases left unmatched: 8. This CDR3 has 14 amino acids. The CDR3 coding sequence is TGTGCCAGCAGACTAGACAGGGAGATCACTGAAGCTTTCTTT. It codes for CASRLDREITEAFF.

The V and J genes are TRBV5-6 and TRBJ1-6; no firm D call. CDR1 and CDR2 (germline): SGHDT, YYEEEE. The length of the CDR3 is 19 residues. The germline V and J ends were trimmed by 2 bases and 3 bases, with 21 bases remaining between them. In DNA form, the CDR3 reads TGTGCCAGCAGCTTTCGAAGGTCAGGCGGGGTTTTCTATAATTCACCCCTCCACTTT. The encoded protein is CASSFRRSGGVFYNSPLHF.

The chain recombines TRBV5-1 with TRBJ1-1; D is undetermined. V shed 0 bases and J shed 0 bases, with 3 bases lying between them. CDR3 length: 13 amino acids. Germline V lookup: CDR1 SGHRS, CDR2 YFSETQ. The chain's CDR3 is CASSLVLNTEAFF. Written as DNA, the CDR3 is TGCGCCAGCAGCTTGGTTCTGAACACTGAAGCTTTCTTT.

The J gene is TRBJ2-4, the V gene TRBV11-2; 16 nucleotides match TRBD2. Per the germline V gene, CDR1 is SGHAT and CDR2 is FQNNGV. CDR3 length: 19 residues. V gave up 4 bases and J gave up 6 bases; unmatched junction bases: 12. The CDR3 DNA reads as TGTGCCAGCAGCTCGTCCTTCGGGACTAGCGGGGGGGCCCGAAACATTCAGTACTTC. Translation gives CASSSSFGTSGGARNIQYF.

This clone appeared once. This chain joins TRBV7-9 and TRBJ1-2; D gene ambiguous. V shed 2 bases and J shed 4 bases, with 11 bases lying between them. The germline V gene has CDR1 SEHNR and CDR2 FQNEAQ (reference sequence). This CDR3 has 14 residues. Here the CDR3 DNA reads TGTGCCAGCAGCTTAAACAGTCTTCCCTATGGCTACACCTTC. Translating it yields CASSLNSLPYGYTF.

This clone was counted a single time. The J gene is TRBJ1-4, the V gene TRBV18; 8 bases are shared with TRBD1. The CDR3 extends over 15 amino acids. V lost 8 bases and J lost 7; bases outside the gene matches: 12. Germline CDR1 KGHSH, CDR2 LQKENI. CDR3 nucleotide sequence: TGTGCCAGCAGATCCGACAGGGGAGTTGGTGAAAAACTGTTTTTT. Protein product: CASRSDRGVGEKLFF. Together with reference TRBV18 and TRBJ1-4, the CDR3 gives the full variable domain: NAGVMQNPRHLVRRRGQEARLRCSPMKGHSHVYWYRQLPEEGLKFMVYLQKENIIDESGMPKERFSAEFPKEGPSILRIQQVVRGDSAAYFCASRSDRGVGEKLFFGSGTQLSVL.

This chain uses TRBV19 with TRBJ1-4; D unresolved. The CDR3 contains 17 residues. CDR1 LNHDA and CDR2 SQIVND come from the germline V gene (reference sequence). Between the trimmed V and J ends, which lost 9 bases and 0 bases, there was a span of 20 bases. The DNA for the CDR3 is TGTGCCAGCAAACAGTTCCCGGGGTCGTCAACTAATGAAAAACTGTTTTTT. Amino acid sequence: CASKQFPGSSTNEKLFF.

The chain recombines TRBV20-1 with TRBJ2-1; D is uncertain. The V and J ends lost 4 bases and 6 bases respectively, with 7 bases between them. The CDR3 is 11 residues long. From germline, CDR1 is DFQATT and CDR2 SNEGSKA (reference sequence). CDR3 loop: CSATRSNEQFF. The CDR3 DNA reads TGCAGTGCTACCAGAAGCAATGAGCAGTTCTTC.

J is TRBJ2-7 and V is TRBV10-3, with TRBD2 as a possible D gene (6 bases). V was shortened by 8 bases and J by 4 bases, with 15 bases between the two germline ends. CDR3 length: 13 residues. Looked up from germline, CDR1 is ENHRY and CDR2 is SYGVKD. CDR3 sequence reads: CAISSGWGYEQYF. The CDR3 DNA follows: TGTGCCATCTCAAGCGGGTGGGGTTACGAGCAGTACTTC.

This sequence joins TRBV28 and TRBJ1-5; unclear D gene. This CDR3 spans 13 amino acids. Per the germline V gene, CDR1 is MDHEN and CDR2 is SYDVKM. Trimming cost V 6 bases and J 0 bases, with 6 bases left between them. The CDR3 DNA sequence: TGTGCCAGCAGGGTACTTAGCAATCAGCCCCAGCATTTT. Amino acid sequence: CASRVLSNQPQHF.